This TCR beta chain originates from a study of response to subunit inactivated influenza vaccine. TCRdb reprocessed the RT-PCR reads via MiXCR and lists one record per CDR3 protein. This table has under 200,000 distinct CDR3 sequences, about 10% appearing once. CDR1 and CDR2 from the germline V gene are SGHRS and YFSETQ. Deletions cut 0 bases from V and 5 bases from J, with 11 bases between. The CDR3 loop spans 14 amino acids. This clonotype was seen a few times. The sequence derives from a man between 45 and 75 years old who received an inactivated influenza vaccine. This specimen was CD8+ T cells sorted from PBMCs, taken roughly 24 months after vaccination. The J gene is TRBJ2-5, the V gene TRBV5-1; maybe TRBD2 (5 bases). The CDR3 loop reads CASSLGEGRETQYF. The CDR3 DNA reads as TGCGCCAGCAGCTTGGGTGAGGGCCGGGAGACCCAGTACTTC.